Reported below is one T cell receptor (beta chain). Its cognate antigen is unknown. The table came from immunoSEQ multiplex PCR; TCRdb's copy has only in-frame clones and leaves some out. The sample yields approximately 17,000 clones, about 80% seen once. This specimen comes from a study of CD4 T cells in relation to SARS-CoV-2 and coronaviruses. The study, taken as a whole, reports: About 65% of donors had memory CD4+ clonotypes crossrecognizing SARS-CoV-2 and common cold coronavirus spike.

Unexposed donor CD4+ T cells date from about 2011-2018, before the COVID-19 pandemic. The cells were cultured for approximately 10 days before CD4+ T cells were isolated. Germline trimming cut 8 bases from V and 1 base from J; bases unmatched to any gene: 6. The CDR3 is made up of 14 amino acids. CDR1 LNHDA and CDR2 SQIVND come from the germline V gene (reference sequence). The chain employs TRBV19 and TRBJ2-3; 7 bases are shared with TRBD1. The specimen was CD4+ T cells from PBMCs, cultured in vitro. This TCR derives from a human donor in good health. In DNA, the CDR3 is TGTGCCAGTGCAGAGGGGGCCGGCACAGATACGCAGTATTTT. It translates to CASAEGAGTDTQYF.